The source of this T cell receptor (beta chain) is a study of CD8+CD57+ T cells in acquired aplastic anemia. The wider study: Isolated CD4+ and CD8+ cells, once sorted, yielded DNA averaging around 3.3 ug. Overall study results and limits: In common between the patients and the controls were twenty-nine CD8+ CDR3 sequences. CD8+ Simpson's diversity showed no significant patient-control difference.

The template used for profiling TCR beta VDJ and CDR3 was genomic DNA. MiXCR, run by TCRdb on the reads, gives a single entry per CDR3 protein. The sample contains more than 150,000 distinct CDR3 sequences, 48% of which appear only once. This clonotype was detected ten times or more. Its antigen is undetermined. This CDR3 spans 16 amino acids. Germline V CDR1 and CDR2: KGHDR, SFDVKD. V was clipped by 3 bases and J by 2 bases, with 13 bases between them. In patients chosen for sequencing, flow cytometry had shown CD8+CD57+ cell expansion. The specimen was sorted CD4+, CD8+, or CD8+CD57+ T cells (not recorded which) from PBMCs. The TCR was taken from a human donor with aplastic anemia. J is TRBJ2-1 and V is TRBV24-1; perhaps TRBD1 as D (7 bases). CDR3 amino acids: CATSDPDREAYNEQFF. Written as DNA, the CDR3 is TGTGCCACCAGTGATCCCGACAGGGAGGCCTACAATGAGCAGTTCTTC.